A single T cell receptor beta chain is shown here with its context. No DNA is shown, since the ends of the CDR3 on it are uncertain; the CDR3 is the one TCRdb lists. The CDR3 numbers 16 amino acids, ends counted. Germline values: CDR1 MNHEY, CDR2 SMNVEV (reference sequence). Clinical history reported by participants formed the basis on which cohorts were assigned. In the original analysis: Using reference gene primer amplification, nucleated cell counts were estimated. TCRdb keeps only in-frame clones here, not all; method: immunoSEQ multiplex PCR. V, J and clone size are those of that table, while D and trimming were read from the DNA. The sample carries roughly 500,000 clones, roughly 88% recorded once. These data originate in a study of blood T cell repertoires in COVID-19. About the research overall: Samples of COVID-19 (acute and convalescent) were obtained from the United States, Italy and Spain. T cells, B-cell-depleted T cells, or PBMCs provided the cDNA or gDNA that served as material.

This receptor was obtained from a woman in her 40s who had recovered from COVID-19. What was sequenced was PBMCs or T cells enriched from blood (not recorded which). V usage is TRBV27 and J usage is TRBJ1-5; the table calls TRBD1, which could not be checked here. This chain's CDR3 is CASSSSGTGSNQPQHF.